A selection of T cell receptor beta chains follows, all from one sample in a study of shared clonotypes between healthy human individuals. TCRdb's table, derived via immunoSEQ multiplex PCR, lists solely in-frame clones and lacks some. The sample yields 1.4 million or so clones, approximately 98.5% seen once. What was sequenced was naive CD4+ T cells sorted from blood. These receptors were taken from a man aged 30 to 45 in good health. Both conserved end residues are part of each CDR3. The order of the fields is CDR3 DNA, CDR3 protein, clone size, D gene, J gene, V gene. A D gene is named only where the DNA matches it firmly. Size values are once, few and many counts, or a class for expanded clones, and some rows have none.

CDR3 DNA: TGTGCCAGCAGCTCAATTTCCTATGGCTACACCTTC; CDR3 protein: CASSSISYGYTF; clone size: once; D gene: .; J gene: TRBJ1-2; V gene: TRBV7-2
CDR3 DNA: TGTGCCAGCAGCTCGTCACGACCCGAACAGGGAAGCAATCAGCCCCAGCATTTT; CDR3 protein: CASSSSRPEQGSNQPQHF; clone size: .; D gene: .; J gene: TRBJ1-5; V gene: TRBV7-8
CDR3 DNA: TGTGCCAGCAGCTTAGTTGTGGACACTGAAGCTTTCTTT; CDR3 protein: CASSLVVDTEAFF; clone size: once; D gene: .; J gene: TRBJ1-1; V gene: TRBV7-9
CDR3 DNA: TGTGCCAGCAGCATACTAGTCCGAAACCGGGGGGAGCTGTTTTTT; CDR3 protein: CASSILVRNRGELFF; clone size: .; D gene: .; J gene: TRBJ2-2; V gene: TRBV7-8
CDR3 DNA: TGTGCCAGCAGCTTAATGGGGGCGGCCAACGTCCTGACTTTC; CDR3 protein: CASSLMGAANVLTF; clone size: .; D gene: .; J gene: TRBJ2-6; V gene: TRBV11-2
CDR3 DNA: TGTGCTAGCAGCTTAGGGGGACTAGCAGTTCAAGAGACCCAGTACTTC; CDR3 protein: CASSLGGLAVQETQYF; clone size: .; D gene: TRBD2; J gene: TRBJ2-5; V gene: TRBV7-7
CDR3 DNA: TGTGCCAGCAGTCCTATTCGGGGGAGCTCCTACAATGAGCAGTTCTTC; CDR3 protein: CASSPIRGSSYNEQFF; clone size: .; D gene: .; J gene: TRBJ2-1; V gene: TRBV25-1
CDR3 DNA: TGTGCCAGTAGCCGGTCTAGCGGTACCTACGAGCAGTACTTC; CDR3 protein: CASSRSSGTYEQYF; clone size: .; D gene: TRBD2; J gene: TRBJ2-7; V gene: TRBV19
CDR3 DNA: TGCGCCAGCAGCCAAGGGATTCATCCCCCCTCCTACGAGCAGTACTTC; CDR3 protein: CASSQGIHPPSYEQYF; clone size: once; D gene: .; J gene: TRBJ2-7; V gene: TRBV4-1
CDR3 DNA: TGTGCCAGCAGCTTTATCGGGACTGAATACTACGAGCAGTACTTC; CDR3 protein: CASSFIGTEYYEQYF; clone size: .; D gene: .; J gene: TRBJ2-7; V gene: TRBV5-6
CDR3 DNA: TGTGCCAGCAGCCAAGATCATCTCGGTAGGGGTCCTAACTACTCTGGGGCCAACGTCCTGACTTTC; CDR3 protein: CASSQDHLGRGPNYSGANVLTF; clone size: .; D gene: .; J gene: TRBJ2-6; V gene: TRBV14
CDR3 DNA: TGTGCCATCAGTGCGCTTCGACCGAACACTGAAGCTTTCTTT; CDR3 protein: CAISALRPNTEAFF; clone size: .; D gene: .; J gene: TRBJ1-1; V gene: TRBV10-3
CDR3 DNA: TGTGCCAGCAGGGACGGGGGCGGAAACACCATATATTTT; CDR3 protein: CASRDGGGNTIYF; clone size: .; D gene: .; J gene: TRBJ1-3; V gene: TRBV11-2
CDR3 DNA: TGTGCCAGCAGCTTAGGGCGGTACAATGAGCAGTTCTTC; CDR3 protein: CASSLGRYNEQFF; clone size: .; D gene: .; J gene: TRBJ2-1; V gene: TRBV11-3
CDR3 DNA: TGTGCCAGCAGCTTGGAGGTCGCCAGGGCGGACACTGAAGCTTTCTTT; CDR3 protein: CASSLEVARADTEAFF; clone size: .; D gene: .; J gene: TRBJ1-1; V gene: TRBV5-4
CDR3 DNA: TGTGCCAGCAGCGACCGGGACAATATGAACACTGAAGCTTTCTTT; CDR3 protein: CASSDRDNMNTEAFF; clone size: .; D gene: .; J gene: TRBJ1-1; V gene: TRBV9
CDR3 DNA: TGCGCCAGCCGGGACAGCTATGGCTACACCTTC; CDR3 protein: CASRDSYGYTF; clone size: .; D gene: TRBD1; J gene: TRBJ1-2; V gene: TRBV10-2
CDR3 DNA: TGTGCCAGCAGTTACATTACAGGGAACTATGGCTACACCTTC; CDR3 protein: CASSYITGNYGYTF; clone size: .; D gene: .; J gene: TRBJ1-2; V gene: TRBV6-6
CDR3 DNA: TGTGCCAGCAGCTTAGGCGGGAGCCATGAGCAGTTCTTC; CDR3 protein: CASSLGGSHEQFF; clone size: .; D gene: TRBD2; J gene: TRBJ2-1; V gene: TRBV7-9
CDR3 DNA: TGTGCCAGCAGTGTCTACTCTGGGGCCAACGTCCTGACTTTC; CDR3 protein: CASSVYSGANVLTF; clone size: .; D gene: .; J gene: TRBJ2-6; V gene: TRBV6-4
CDR3 DNA: TGTGCCATCAGTGATCTCAGCGGTCAAGACTACGAGCAGTACTTC; CDR3 protein: CAISDLSGQDYEQYF; clone size: .; D gene: .; J gene: TRBJ2-7; V gene: TRBV10-3
CDR3 DNA: TGTGCCAGCAGCCGACTAAGCCGAACCTCCTACAATGAGCAGTTCTTC; CDR3 protein: CASSRLSRTSYNEQFF; clone size: once; D gene: .; J gene: TRBJ2-1; V gene: TRBV5-4
CDR3 DNA: TGCAGTGCTAGAGATGGCGATGAGCAGTTCTTC; CDR3 protein: CSARDGDEQFF; clone size: .; D gene: .; J gene: TRBJ2-1; V gene: TRBV20-1
CDR3 DNA: TGTGCCAGTAGTATCATATCCCCAATGAACACTGAAGCTTTCTTT; CDR3 protein: CASSIISPMNTEAFF; clone size: .; D gene: .; J gene: TRBJ1-1; V gene: TRBV19
CDR3 DNA: TGTGCCAGCAGTGAATTGGACGGGAATGAAAAACTGTTTTTT; CDR3 protein: CASSELDGNEKLFF; clone size: .; D gene: .; J gene: TRBJ1-4; V gene: TRBV25-1
CDR3 DNA: TGTGCCACCAGCAGTGAAACCGGGACAGGGAATTACGAGCAGTACTTC; CDR3 protein: CATSSETGTGNYEQYF; clone size: .; D gene: TRBD1; J gene: TRBJ2-7; V gene: TRBV15
CDR3 DNA: TGCGCCAGCAGAAGAGAGGGGGGTGGCTACACCTTC; CDR3 protein: CASRREGGGYTF; clone size: once; D gene: .; J gene: TRBJ1-2; V gene: TRBV5-1
CDR3 DNA: TGCGCCAGCAGTTCCGGTTGGGGGGGCCTTCTAACCTACGAGCAGTACTTC; CDR3 protein: CASSSGWGGLLTYEQYF; clone size: .; D gene: .; J gene: TRBJ2-7; V gene: TRBV10-2